These T cell receptor beta chains were read from a single sample in a study of blood T cell repertoires in COVID-19. Profiled with immunoSEQ multiplex PCR; TCRdb holds only in-frame clones, not every one. The sample carries about 61,000 clones, 80% to 90% recorded once. Material: peripheral blood. These receptors all stem from a woman aged 80 or over with active COVID-19. Each CDR3 is given with its conserved first and last residue. Each record gives: D gene, V gene, J gene, clone size, CDR3 protein, CDR3 DNA. A D gene is named only where the DNA matches it firmly. Some rows mark clone size as missing; the rest say once, few, many or name a class of expanded clone.

d_call: -
v_call: TRBV15
j_call: TRBJ1-2
clone_size: -
cdr3_aa: CATSNYAARFEDGYTF
cdr3_nt: TGTGCCACCAGCAATTACGCGGCCCGATTCGAAGATGGCTACACCTTC

d_call: TRBD1
v_call: TRBV9
j_call: TRBJ2-7
clone_size: -
cdr3_aa: CASSVPGQGTYEQYF
cdr3_nt: TGTGCCAGCAGCGTACCGGGACAGGGAACCTACGAGCAGTACTTC

d_call: TRBD2
v_call: TRBV7-8
j_call: TRBJ2-3
clone_size: -
cdr3_aa: CASRMGRRQLAGGQKDTQYF
cdr3_nt: TGTGCCAGCAGGATGGGAAGGCGTCAACTAGCGGGGGGGCAAAAAGATACGCAGTATTTT

d_call: TRBD2
v_call: TRBV6-2/TRBV6-3
j_call: TRBJ2-4
clone_size: -
cdr3_aa: CASSYSLAGERDIQYF
cdr3_nt: TGTGCCAGCAGTTACTCGTTAGCGGGGGAAAGGGACATTCAGTACTTC

d_call: -
v_call: TRBV11-2
j_call: TRBJ1-1
clone_size: -
cdr3_aa: CASSLAAGDNTEAFF
cdr3_nt: TGTGCCAGCAGCTTAGCGGCAGGGGATAACACTGAAGCTTTCTTT

d_call: -
v_call: TRBV7-2
j_call: TRBJ2-7
clone_size: -
cdr3_aa: CASSLVSWSYEQYF
cdr3_nt: TGTGCCAGCAGCTTAGTATCCTGGAGCTACGAGCAGTACTTC

d_call: TRBD1
v_call: TRBV29-1
j_call: TRBJ1-1
clone_size: -
cdr3_aa: CSVEEWDRDKNTEAFF
cdr3_nt: TGCAGCGTTGAAGAATGGGACAGGGACAAGAACACTGAAGCTTTCTTT

d_call: -
v_call: TRBV11-2
j_call: TRBJ1-2
clone_size: few
cdr3_aa: CASSPQENYGYTF
cdr3_nt: TGTGCCAGCAGCCCGCAGGAAAACTATGGCTACACCTTC

d_call: -
v_call: TRBV28
j_call: TRBJ1-3
clone_size: -
cdr3_aa: CASSPSTDSGNTIYF
cdr3_nt: TGTGCCAGCAGTCCCTCGACAGACTCTGGAAACACCATATATTTT

d_call: -
v_call: TRBV20-1
j_call: TRBJ1-3
clone_size: -
cdr3_aa: CSASGGENTIYF
cdr3_nt: TGCAGTGCTAGTGGGGGAGAAAACACCATATATTTT